A single sample gave rise to the 21 T cell receptor beta chains below, sequenced in a study of T cells in narcolepsy. The method was immunoSEQ multiplex PCR; TCRdb's version includes in-frame clones alone and lacks a portion of them. The sample has tens of thousands of clones, approximately 88% seen once; the top ten hold more than 0.9%. The sample comprised CD45RA- memory CD4+ T cells from PBMCs. These TCRs come from a human donor with narcolepsy.

This rearrangement joins TRBV6-5 to TRBJ1-4; 10 positions agree with TRBD1. Germline V gives CDR1 MNHEY, CDR2 SVGAGI. V lost 4 bases to trimming and J lost 10 bases; unmatched junction nucleotides: 3. The CDR3 sequence is 13 residues long. CDR3: CASSSRDRGKLFF. The CDR3 DNA sequence: TGTGCCAGCAGTTCCCGGGACAGGGGAAAACTGTTTTTT.

The CDR3 DNA follows: TGTGCCAGCAGTGGCTCGGGGGGCACTGAAGCTTTCTTT. Its translation: CASSGSGGTEAFF. The chain combines TRBV2 with TRBJ1-1, with a weak D call TRBD1 (5 bases). The CDR3 is 13 amino acids. Trimming took 4 bases from V and 4 from J, leaving 10 bases between them. Germline loops: CDR1 SNHLY, CDR2 FYNNEI.

This chain joins TRBV6-5 and TRBJ2-1, with D possibly TRBD2 on 5 matching bases. The CDR3 totals 14 residues. Germline V gives CDR1 MNHEY, CDR2 SVGAGI. Deletions cut 7 bases from V and 1 base from J, with 11 bases between. The CDR3, as DNA: TGTGCCAGCAATACCCGGAGGTCCTACAATGAGCAGTTCTTC. Translation gives CASNTRRSYNEQFF.

The table lists this clone with a count of one. The V call is TRBV28, the J call TRBJ1-5; 8 positions match TRBD1. The CDR3 extends over 15 amino acids. V lost 2 bases and J lost 3; bases outside the gene matches: 3. The germline CDR1 and CDR2 sequences are MDHEN and SYDVKM. The CDR3 nucleotides are TGTGCCAGCAGTTTAGGGGACAGGTACAATCAGCCCCAGCATTTT. As protein: CASSLGDRYNQPQHF.

The chain carries TRBV28 and TRBJ1-4; no definite D call. The germline CDR1 and CDR2 sequences are MDHEN and SYDVKM. This CDR3 is 17 amino acids long. The V gene lost 2 bases and the J gene lost 2 bases, with 15 bases spanning the gap. CDR3 DNA: TGTGCCAGCAGTTTAATGCGAGATGAGGTTACTAATGAAAAACTGTTTTTT. Amino acids: CASSLMRDEVTNEKLFF.

The genes are TRBV9 and TRBJ2-5, with D possibly matching TRBD2 (6 bases). The CDR3 has 13 amino acids. V lost 6 bases and J lost 5, with 14 bases in between. In germline, CDR1 is SGDLS, CDR2 YYNGEE. CDR3 in DNA: TGTGCCAGCACCCCCATGGCGGGGGAGACCCAGTACTTC. This translates into CASTPMAGETQYF.

This rearrangement joins TRBV2 to TRBJ1-2; no reliable D call. V was trimmed by 7 bases and J by 6 bases, leaving 9 bases between them. The V gene's germline CDR1 is SNHLY and CDR2 FYNNEI. The CDR3 runs to 11 residues. The CDR3, as DNA: TGTGCCAGCACCTTCGGGGATGGCTACACCTTC. This gives the protein CASTFGDGYTF.

This chain joins TRBV5-4 and TRBJ2-3, with 10 bases matching TRBD2. The CDR3 extends over 17 amino acids. The J segment lost 3 bases and the V segment lost 0 bases, leaving 7 bases of the junction unmatched. Looked up from germline, CDR1 is SGHNT and CDR2 is YYREEE (reference sequence). Here the CDR3 reads CASSLAPAGGWTDTQYF. The CDR3 DNA reads TGTGCCAGCAGCTTGGCCCCAGCGGGGGGGTGGACAGATACGCAGTATTTT. Full variable domain (remainder filled in from reference TRBV5-4 and TRBJ2-3): ETGVTQSPTHLIKTRGQQVTLRCSSQSGHNTVSWYQQALGQGPQFIFQYYREEENGRGNFPPRFSGLQFPNYSSELNVNALELDDSALYLCASSLAPAGGWTDTQYFGPGTRLTVL.

J is TRBJ2-3 and V is TRBV7-2; no definite D call. Germline CDR1 and CDR2: SGHTA and FQGNSA. V gave up 5 bases and J gave up 0 bases, with 9 bases separating them. This CDR3 is built from 14 residues. The CDR3 DNA reads TGTGCCAGCAGCCTGGGTGATAGCACAGATACGCAGTATTTT. Encoded protein: CASSLGDSTDTQYF.

The chain is built from TRBV5-1 and TRBJ2-7, with a possible D match to TRBD1 (5 bases). The germline gives CDR1 SGHRS, CDR2 YFSETQ. V was trimmed by 0 bases and J by 5 bases, leaving 18 bases between them. CDR3 size: 16 residues. CDR3 DNA sequence: TGCGCCAGCAGCTTGGAGGGTGGGCGGCAGGGTGACGAGCAGTACTTC. This codes for CASSLEGGRQGDEQYF.

Only a few counts were recorded for this clone. This chain links TRBV27 with TRBJ2-5; D is unresolved. With the DNA end fitting TRBJ2-7 better, the J assignment may be wrong. Germline V gives CDR1 MNHEY, CDR2 SMNVEV (reference sequence). The CDR3 has 15 residues. The CDR3 DNA follows: TGTGCCAGCAGTTTAATGATGGGCAGTGGGTACGAGCAGTACTTC. Encoded protein: CASSLMMGSGYEQYF.

V usage is TRBV2 and J usage is TRBJ2-3; 9 nucleotides line up with TRBD2. CDR3 length: 14 amino acids. Germline V gives CDR1 SNHLY, CDR2 FYNNEI. V lost 7 bases, J lost 3 bases, and 5 bases stayed unmatched. DNA of the CDR3: TGTGCCAGCAAGGGACTAGCAGAAACAGATACGCAGTATTTT. Translated, it gives CASKGLAETDTQYF. Full variable domain (remainder filled in from reference TRBV2 and TRBJ2-3): EPEVTQTPSHQVTQMGQEVILRCVPISNHLYFYWYRQILGQKVEFLVSFYNNEISEKSEIFDDQFSVERPDGSNFTLKIRSTKLEDSAMYFCASKGLAETDTQYFGPGTRLTVL.

This clone was seen only once. The rearrangement uses TRBV27 and TRBJ2-2, with TRBD1 identical over 8 bases. The V gene's germline CDR1 is MNHEY and CDR2 SMNVEV (reference sequence). The J segment lost 3 bases and the V segment lost 8 bases, leaving 11 bases of the junction unmatched. The CDR3 runs to 16 residues. The CDR3 DNA reads TGTGCCAGCGGGGCCGCGACAGGGGTCGACACCGGGGAGCTGTTTTTT. Protein sequence: CASGAATGVDTGELFF.

The chain combines TRBV21-1 with TRBJ2-2; the tabulated D call, TRBD1, remains unverified against the DNA. TRBV21-1 is an annotated pseudogene. The CDR3 length is 15 residues. As DNA, the CDR3 is TGTGCCAGCAGCAAAGCGGGACAGGGGCCCGGGGAGCTGTTTTTT. Translated, it gives CASSKAGQGPGELFF.

The CDR3 coding sequence is TGTGCCAGTAGTTCACAGGGGCTCGGGGACACCATATATTTT. Its translation is CASSSQGLGDTIYF. This rearrangement joins TRBV19 to TRBJ1-3; 7 bases agree with TRBD1. Germline V gene lookup returns CDR1 LNHDA and CDR2 SQIVND (reference sequence). V shed 5 bases and J 8 bases; nucleotides not matched to a gene: 9. The CDR3 is 14 residues long.

The rearrangement links TRBV29-1 to TRBJ2-2, with no clear D. Germline lookup yields CDR1 SQVTM and CDR2 ANQGSEA. Between the trimmed V and J ends, which lost 4 bases and 4 bases, there was a span of 16 bases. The CDR3 extends over 15 amino acids. CDR3 sequence: CSVATNSKPTGELFF. CDR3 DNA sequence: TGCAGCGTTGCAACTAACTCGAAACCCACCGGGGAGCTGTTTTTT.

The chain joins TRBV6-6 to TRBJ2-3; no firm D call. This CDR3 has 12 amino acids. Trimming pared 2 bases from V and 4 bases from J, leaving 4 bases between. Germline V CDR1 and CDR2: MNHNY, SVGAGI (reference sequence). CDR3 sequence reads: CASSYGPDTQYF. The CDR3 DNA follows: TGTGCCAGCAGTTACGGCCCAGATACGCAGTATTTT.

This chain joins TRBV14 and TRBJ1-4; D remains unclear. CDR1 and CDR2 from the germline V gene are SGHDN and FVKESK. V lost 4 bases and J lost 0, with 9 bases in between. CDR3 length equals 15 residues. The CDR3 region has the DNA TGTGCCAGCAGCCGAGTGACATCAACTAATGAAAAACTGTTTTTT. Its translation: CASSRVTSTNEKLFF. The full variable domain, its missing parts supplied by reference TRBV14 and TRBJ1-4, is EAGVTQFPSHSVIEKGQTVTLRCDPISGHDNLYWYRRVMGKEIKFLLHFVKESKQDESGMPNNRFLAERTGGTYSTLKVQPAELEDSGVYFCASSRVTSTNEKLFFGSGTQLSVL.

The J gene is TRBJ2-2, the V gene TRBV18; D remains unclear. Germline V gene sequence: CDR1 KGHSH, CDR2 LQKENI. The ends were cut back, 4 bases at V and 4 bases at J, with 16 bases in the middle. The CDR3 contains 16 residues. As DNA, the CDR3 is TGTGCCAGCTCACTTTCCCCGCCCGGCTTCACCGGGGAGCTGTTTTTT. Residues: CASSLSPPGFTGELFF.

This rearrangement joins TRBV6-1 to TRBJ2-3; a weak D match, TRBD2 (6 bases). The CDR3 spans 13 residues. The germline CDR1 and CDR2 sequences are MNHNS and SASEGT. The V and J ends lost 6 bases and 0 bases respectively, with 7 bases between them. The CDR3 reads CASRTRSTDTQYF. The DNA of the CDR3 is TGTGCCAGCAGGACTAGAAGCACAGATACGCAGTATTTT.

CDR3 sequence reads: CASTDRGGGGSEAFF. CDR3 coding DNA: TGTGCCAGCACCGACAGGGGAGGGGGAGGCTCTGAAGCTTTCTTT. The chain is built from TRBV6-6 and TRBJ1-1, with TRBD1 identical over 8 bases. Trimming at V came to 7 bases and at J to 6 bases, leaving 13 bases not matched to a gene. Looked up from germline, CDR1 is MNHNY and CDR2 is SVGAGI (reference sequence). This CDR3 is 15 amino acids long.